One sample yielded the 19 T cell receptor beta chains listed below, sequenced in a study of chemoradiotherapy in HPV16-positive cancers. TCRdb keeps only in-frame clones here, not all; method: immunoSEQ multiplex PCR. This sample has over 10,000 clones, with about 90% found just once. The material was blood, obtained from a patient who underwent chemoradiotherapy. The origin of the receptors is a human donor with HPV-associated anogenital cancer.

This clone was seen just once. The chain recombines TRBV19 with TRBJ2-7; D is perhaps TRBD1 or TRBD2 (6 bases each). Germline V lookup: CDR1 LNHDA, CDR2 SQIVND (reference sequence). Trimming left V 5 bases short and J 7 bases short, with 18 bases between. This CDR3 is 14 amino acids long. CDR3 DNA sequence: TGTGCCAGTAGTCCGAGGGGGGCAGGGGATGAGCAGTACTTC. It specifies CASSPRGAGDEQYF.

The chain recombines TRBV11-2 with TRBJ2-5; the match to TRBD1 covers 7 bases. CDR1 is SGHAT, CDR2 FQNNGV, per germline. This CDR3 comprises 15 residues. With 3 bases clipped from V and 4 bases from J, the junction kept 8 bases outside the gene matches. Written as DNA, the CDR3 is TGTGCCAGCAGCTTCCAGGGGGTAGGCGGAGAGACCCAGTACTTC. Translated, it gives CASSFQGVGGETQYF.

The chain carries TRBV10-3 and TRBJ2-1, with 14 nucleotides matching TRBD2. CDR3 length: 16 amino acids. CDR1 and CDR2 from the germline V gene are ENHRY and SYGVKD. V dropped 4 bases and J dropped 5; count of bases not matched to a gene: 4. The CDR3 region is CAISALTSGGDNEQFF. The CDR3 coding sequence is TGTGCCATCAGTGCCCTGACTAGCGGGGGGGACAATGAGCAGTTCTTC.

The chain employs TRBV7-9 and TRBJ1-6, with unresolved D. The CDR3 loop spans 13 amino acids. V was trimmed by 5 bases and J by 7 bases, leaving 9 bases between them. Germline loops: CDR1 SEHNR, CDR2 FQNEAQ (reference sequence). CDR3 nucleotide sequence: TGTGCCAGCAGCATAGAGGCGAATTCACCCCTCCACTTT. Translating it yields CASSIEANSPLHF.

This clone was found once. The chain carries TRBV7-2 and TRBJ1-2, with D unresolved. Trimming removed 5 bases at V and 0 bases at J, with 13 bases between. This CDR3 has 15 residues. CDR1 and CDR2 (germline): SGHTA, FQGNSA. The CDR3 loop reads CASSTTWAANYGYTF. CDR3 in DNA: TGTGCCAGCAGCACCACCTGGGCCGCTAACTATGGCTACACCTTC.

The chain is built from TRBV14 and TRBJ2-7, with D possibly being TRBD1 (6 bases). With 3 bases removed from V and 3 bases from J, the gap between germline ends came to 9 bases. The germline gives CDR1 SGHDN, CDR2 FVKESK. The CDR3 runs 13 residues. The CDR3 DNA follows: TGTGCCAGCAGCCACGGACAGCTCTACGAGCAGTACTTC. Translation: CASSHGQLYEQYF.

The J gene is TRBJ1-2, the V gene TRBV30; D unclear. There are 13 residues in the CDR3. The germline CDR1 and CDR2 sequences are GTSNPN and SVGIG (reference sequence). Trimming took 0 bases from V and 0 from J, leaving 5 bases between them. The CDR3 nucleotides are TGTGCCTGGAGTGTAAACGCTAACTATGGCTACACCTTC. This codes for CAWSVNANYGYTF.

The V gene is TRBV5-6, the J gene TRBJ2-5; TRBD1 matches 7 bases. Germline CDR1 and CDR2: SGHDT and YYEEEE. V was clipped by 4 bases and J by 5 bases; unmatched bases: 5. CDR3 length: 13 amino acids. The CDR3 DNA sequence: TGTGCCAGCAGCCTGGGACAGTTGGAGACCCAGTACTTC. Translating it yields CASSLGQLETQYF.

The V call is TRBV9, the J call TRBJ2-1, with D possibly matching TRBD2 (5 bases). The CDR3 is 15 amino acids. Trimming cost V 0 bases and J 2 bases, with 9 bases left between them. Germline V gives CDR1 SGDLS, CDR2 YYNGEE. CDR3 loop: CASSVANGAYNEQFF. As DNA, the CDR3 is TGTGCCAGCAGCGTAGCTAACGGGGCCTACAATGAGCAGTTCTTC. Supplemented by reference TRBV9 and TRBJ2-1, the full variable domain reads DSGVTQTPKHLITATGQRVTLRCSPRSGDLSVYWYQQSLDQGLQFLIQYYNGEERAKGNILERFSAQQFPDLHSELNLSSLELGDSALYFCASSVANGAYNEQFFGPGTRLTVL.

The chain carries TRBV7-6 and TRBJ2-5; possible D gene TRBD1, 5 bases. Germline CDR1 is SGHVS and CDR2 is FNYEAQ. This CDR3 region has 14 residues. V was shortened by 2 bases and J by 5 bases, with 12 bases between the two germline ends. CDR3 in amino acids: CASSLLGDGETQYF. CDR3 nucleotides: TGTGCCAGCAGCTTATTAGGGGATGGGGAGACCCAGTACTTC.

CDR3 sequence (DNA): TGCGCCAGCAGCTCCGGGACAGGGGTATTGAACACTGAAGCTTTCTTT. This translates into CASSSGTGVLNTEAFF. The chain employs TRBV5-1 and TRBJ1-1; 10 bases match TRBD1. V was pared by 3 bases and J by 0 bases, with 5 bases of the junction left unmatched. This CDR3 has 16 residues. Germline V gene sequence: CDR1 SGHRS, CDR2 YFSETQ. Full variable domain (rest looked up from reference TRBV5-1 and TRBJ1-1): KAGVTQTPRYLIKTRGQQVTLSCSPISGHRSVSWYQQTPGQGLQFLFEYFSETQRNKGNFPGRFSGRQFSNSRSEMNVSTLELGDSALYLCASSSGTGVLNTEAFFGQGTRLTVV.

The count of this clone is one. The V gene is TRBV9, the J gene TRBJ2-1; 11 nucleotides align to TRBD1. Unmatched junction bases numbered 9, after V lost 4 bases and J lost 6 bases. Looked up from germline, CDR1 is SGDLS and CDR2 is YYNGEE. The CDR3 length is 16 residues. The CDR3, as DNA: TGTGCCAGCAGCACCCGGACAGGGGGCGTCTCCAATGAGCAGTTCTTC. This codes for CASSTRTGGVSNEQFF. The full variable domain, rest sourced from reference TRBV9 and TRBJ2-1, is DSGVTQTPKHLITATGQRVTLRCSPRSGDLSVYWYQQSLDQGLQFLIQYYNGEERAKGNILERFSAQQFPDLHSELNLSSLELGDSALYFCASSTRTGGVSNEQFFGPGTRLTVL.

In DNA, the CDR3 is TGCGCCAGCAGAGCACAGGGGGACGTCGGGGAGCTGTTTTTT. Translating it yields CASRAQGDVGELFF. The rearrangement joins TRBV10-2 to TRBJ2-2; 8 nucleotides match TRBD1. Germline CDR1 is WSHSY and CDR2 is SAAADI. CDR3 length: 14 amino acids. With V trimmed by 6 bases and J by 7 bases, 7 bases remained unmatched.

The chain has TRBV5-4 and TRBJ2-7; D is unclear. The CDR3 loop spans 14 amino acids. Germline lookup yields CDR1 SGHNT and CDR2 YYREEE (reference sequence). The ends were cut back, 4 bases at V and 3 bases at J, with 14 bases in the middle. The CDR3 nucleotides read TGTGCCAGCAGCCTGCGGACCACAGACTACGAGCAGTACTTC. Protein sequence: CASSLRTTDYEQYF.

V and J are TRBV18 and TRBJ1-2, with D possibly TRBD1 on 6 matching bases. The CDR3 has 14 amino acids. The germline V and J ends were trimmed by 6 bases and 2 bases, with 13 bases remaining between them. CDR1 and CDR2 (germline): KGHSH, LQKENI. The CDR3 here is CASSPQDRNYGYTF. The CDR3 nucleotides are TGTGCCAGCTCCCCTCAAGACAGGAACTATGGCTACACCTTC.

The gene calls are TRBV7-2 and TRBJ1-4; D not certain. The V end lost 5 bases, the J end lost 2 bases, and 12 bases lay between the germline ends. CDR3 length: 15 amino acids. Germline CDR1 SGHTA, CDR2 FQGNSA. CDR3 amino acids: CASSPGDLTNEKLFF. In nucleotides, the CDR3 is TGTGCCAGCAGCCCTGGCGACCTCACTAATGAAAAACTGTTTTTT.

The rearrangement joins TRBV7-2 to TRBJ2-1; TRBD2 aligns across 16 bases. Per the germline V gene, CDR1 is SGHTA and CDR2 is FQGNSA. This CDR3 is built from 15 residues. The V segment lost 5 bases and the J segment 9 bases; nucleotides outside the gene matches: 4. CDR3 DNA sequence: TGTGCCAGCAGCGAGGGACTAGCGGGGGGGGCTGAGCAGTTCTTC. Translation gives CASSEGLAGGAEQFF.

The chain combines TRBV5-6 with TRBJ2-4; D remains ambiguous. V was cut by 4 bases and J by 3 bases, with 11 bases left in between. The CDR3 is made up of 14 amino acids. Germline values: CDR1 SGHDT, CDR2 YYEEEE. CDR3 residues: CASSRTPVKNIQYF. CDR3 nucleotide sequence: TGTGCCAGCAGCCGAACCCCGGTCAAAAACATTCAGTACTTC.

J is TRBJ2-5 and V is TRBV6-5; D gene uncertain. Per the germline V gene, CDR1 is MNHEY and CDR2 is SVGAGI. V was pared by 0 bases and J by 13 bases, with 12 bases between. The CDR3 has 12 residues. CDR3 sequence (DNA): TGTGCCAGCAGTTACTCGAACGGCCCCAGGTACTTC. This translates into CASSYSNGPRYF.